At least ten counts were recorded for the clone carrying this TCR beta chain. The time point here: newly diagnosed GD, antithyroid drugs for less than 3 months. PBMCs were the source of the RNA used for TCR sequencing. The data stem from a study of regulatory T cells in long-lasting Graves disease. Combining iRepertoire HTBI primers with Arm-PCR of CDR3 regions, the authors built TCR beta libraries. TCRdb reprocessed the multiplex PCR reads with MiXCR, giving one entry per CDR3 protein. This sample has under 500,000 distinct CDR3 sequences, with roughly 15% found just once. The CDR3 totals 15 residues. Trimming at V came to 6 bases and at J to 2 bases, leaving 8 bases not matched to a gene. The germline V gene has CDR1 DFQATT and CDR2 SNEGSKA (reference sequence). This sample was also put to use in a study of T cells in Graves' hyperthyroidism and ophthalmopathy. Per that paper: Most expanded thyroid clonotypes above 0.001 also appeared in blood.

The sample here was peripheral blood mononuclear cells (PBMCs), taken at new diagnosis, from a patient treated with antithyroid drugs. This receptor was obtained from a woman under 40 with Graves disease. V is TRBV20-1 and J is TRBJ2-3; the match to TRBD2 covers 10 bases. CDR3 nucleotides: TGCAGTGCAACTACTAGCGGGAAACCCACAGATACGCAGTATTTT. This sequence encodes CSATTSGKPTDTQYF.